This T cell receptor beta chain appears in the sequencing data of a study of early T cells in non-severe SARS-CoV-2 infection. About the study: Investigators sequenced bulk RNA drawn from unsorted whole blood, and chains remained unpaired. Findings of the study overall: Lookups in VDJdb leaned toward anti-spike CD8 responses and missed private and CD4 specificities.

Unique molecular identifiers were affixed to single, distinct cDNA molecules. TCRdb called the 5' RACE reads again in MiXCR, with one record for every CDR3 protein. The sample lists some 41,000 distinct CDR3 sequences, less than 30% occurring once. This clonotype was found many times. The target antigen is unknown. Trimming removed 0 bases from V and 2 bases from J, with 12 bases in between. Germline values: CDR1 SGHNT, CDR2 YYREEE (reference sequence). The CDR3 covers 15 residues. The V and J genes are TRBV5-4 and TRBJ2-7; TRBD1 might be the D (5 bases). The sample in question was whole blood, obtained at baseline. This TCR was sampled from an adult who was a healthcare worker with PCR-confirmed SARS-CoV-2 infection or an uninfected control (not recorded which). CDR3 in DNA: TGTGCCAGCAGCTTGGGCTGGGGCCCTACCTACGAGCAGTACTTC. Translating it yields CASSLGWGPTYEQYF.